The rows below give T cell receptor beta chains drawn from one sample of a study of regulatory T cells in long-lasting Graves disease. TCRdb re-called the multiplex PCR reads with MiXCR, one entry per CDR3 protein. The sample has approximately 690,000 distinct CDR3 sequences, 30% seen once; the top ten hold 40% to 50%. The sequences come from peripheral blood mononuclear cells (PBMCs), collected when the disease was refractory, from a patient treated with antithyroid drugs. The receptors shown here come from a female donor with Graves disease. CDR3s include the opening cysteine and the closing phenylalanine or tryptophan. The D gene is left open where the match is weak. For some rows the clone size is stated as once, few or many, or as a class when expanded; others skip it.

few,.,TRBV6-1,TRBJ1-5,TGTGCCAGCCAGGACAGCTTAAATCAGCCCCAGCATTTT,CASQDSLNQPQHF
.,.,TRBV7-9,TRBJ2-5,TGTGCCAGCAGCTTAAGTGGGAGACAGGCGGTGATAGAGACCCAGTACTTC,CASSLSGRQAVIETQYF
many,TRBD2,TRBV12-3/TRBV12-4,TRBJ2-7,TGTGCCAGCAGTTCCGACCTTCTTCTAGCGGGAGGTAAAACATACGAGCAGTACTTC,CASSSDLLLAGGKTYEQYF
few,.,TRBV11-2,TRBJ2-4,TGTGCCAGCAGCTTGGGACACATTGATCTAGCCAAAAACATTCAGTACTTC,CASSLGHIDLAKNIQYF
many,.,TRBV27,TRBJ1-2,TGTGCCAGCAGTTTATTGGCGGACAGATTGAATGGCTACACCTTC,CASSLLADRLNGYTF
.,.,TRBV11-2,TRBJ2-1,TGTGCCAGCAGCTTAGATGGGAACGTCGCCTACAATGAGCAGTTCTTC,CASSLDGNVAYNEQFF
.,TRBD1,TRBV14,TRBJ2-7,TGTGCCAGCAGCCAACAGACAGGGCGTTACGAGCAGTACTTC,CASSQQTGRYEQYF
once,TRBD1,TRBV29-1,TRBJ1-5,TGCAAAGACGGGGGGGACAGAGCTAAGAGCAATCAGCCCCAGCATTTT,CKDGGDRAKSNQPQHF
.,TRBD1,TRBV6-1,TRBJ1-6,TGTGCCAGCAGGTCCTACAGGGGGCGAAATTCACCCCTCCACTTT,CASRSYRGRNSPLHF
few,.,TRBV7-9,TRBJ2-7,TGTGCCAGCAGCTTAGAGACGGGCCTGGGGGAGCAGTACTTC,CASSLETGLGEQYF
few,.,TRBV19,TRBJ1-2,TGTGCCAGTAGTATAGGATTGCGCGGCTACACCTTC,CASSIGLRGYTF
many,TRBD2,TRBV2,TRBJ2-7,TGTGCCAGCACTCCGGGGAGGGGTACCTACGAGCAGTACTTC,CASTPGRGTYEQYF
.,.,TRBV29-1,TRBJ2-5,TGCAGCGTTGAACCCCCAGACCTGCAAGAGACCCAGTACTTC,CSVEPPDLQETQYF
few,.,TRBV6-1,TRBJ1-1,TGTGCCAGCAGTGAAGCGCCTTTGAACACTGAAGCTTTCTTT,CASSEAPLNTEAFF
.,.,TRBV7-9,TRBJ1-1,TGTGCCACGCGGACCGACACCTACACTGAAGCTTTCTTT,CATRTDTYTEAFF
.,TRBD1,TRBV10-3,TRBJ1-6,TGTGCCGGAAGGACAGGAGGGAATTCACCCCTCCACTTT,CAGRTGGNSPLHF
.,.,TRBV5-6,TRBJ1-2,TGTGCCAGCAGCTTAACCGGGTACGATGGCTACACCTTC,CASSLTGYDGYTF
.,.,TRBV12-3/TRBV12-4,TRBJ1-1,TGTGCCAGCAGTTCATCACAGGACTATAACACTGAAGCTTTCTTT,CASSSSQDYNTEAFF
many,TRBD1,TRBV12-3/TRBV12-4,TRBJ1-1,TGTGCCAGCAGTCCAGGACAGGCGATCATGAACACTGAAGCTTTCTTT,CASSPGQAIMNTEAFF
.,.,TRBV19,TRBJ1-2,TGTGCCAGTAGCCCTCCCGTGGGGTCATCAAAGGGCTACACCTTC,CASSPPVGSSKGYTF
many,.,TRBV2,TRBJ1-4,TGTGCCAGCAAAGGTGGGACATCTAATGAAAAACTGTTTTTT,CASKGGTSNEKLFF
few,.,TRBV29-1,TRBJ1-1,TGCAGCGTTGGGATAGGGGTAGGGGACACTGAAGCTTTCTTT,CSVGIGVGDTEAFF
.,.,TRBV2,TRBJ2-7,TGTGCCAGCACCCCGGGCACTGGGAGCTACGAGCAGTACTTC,CASTPGTGSYEQYF
many,TRBD2,TRBV7-3,TRBJ2-7,TGTGCCAGCAGCTTGAGCGGGAACTACGAGCAGTACTTC,CASSLSGNYEQYF
few,TRBD1,TRBV6-2/TRBV6-3,TRBJ1-6,TGTGCCAGCAGTTACGAAGGGGGCCCCGTTCGGGCCCTCCACTTT,CASSYEGGPVRALHF
.,.,TRBV29-1,TRBJ2-1,TGCAGCATACGCGAGGGCTATGAGCAGTTCTTC,CSIREGYEQFF
.,.,TRBV7-9,TRBJ2-7,TGTGCCAGCAGCTTAGCGCTAGAACGCGAGCAGTACTTC,CASSLALEREQYF
.,.,TRBV6-2/TRBV6-3,TRBJ1-6,TGTGCCAGCAGACAGCCCGTCCTCAATTCACCCCCCCACTTT,CASRQPVLNSPPHF
.,.,TRBV6-2/TRBV6-3,TRBJ2-7,TGTGCCAGCAGTTACCAAAACTCGTACCGACGGAGCTCCTACGAGCAGTACTTC,CASSYQNSYRRSSYEQYF
many,.,TRBV12-3/TRBV12-4,TRBJ2-5,TGTGCCAGCAGTTCGGGAAGGGAGACCCAGTACTTC,CASSSGRETQYF
.,TRBD1,TRBV20-1,TRBJ2-7,TGCAGTGCTAGCTACAGGGGCGGCGGCGAGCAGTACTTC,CSASYRGGGEQYF
.,.,TRBV6-1,TRBJ2-7,TGTGCCAGCAGTCCAGAACTTTCCTACGAGCAGTACTTC,CASSPELSYEQYF
.,TRBD2,TRBV19,TRBJ2-1,TGTGCCAGTAGGAGGACTAGCGGGCTGAACAATGAGCAGTTCTTC,CASRRTSGLNNEQFF
many,.,TRBV2,TRBJ1-4,TGTGCCAGCAGTGAAGCAATCTTTGCAACTAATGAAAAACTGTTTTTT,CASSEAIFATNEKLFF
many,.,TRBV30,TRBJ1-6,TGTGCCTGGAGTTCTGGCACCCGACGCCACTTT,CAWSSGTRRHF
few,.,TRBV29-1,TRBJ1-1,TGCAGCGTCTTACAGGGTTCGGGCACTGAAGCTTTCTTT,CSVLQGSGTEAFF
many,.,TRBV28,TRBJ1-2,TGTGCCAGCAGTTTCCCCTGGGTAGAAATAAGCTATGGCTACACCTTC,CASSFPWVEISYGYTF
many,TRBD2,TRBV12-3/TRBV12-4,TRBJ2-5,TGTGCCAGTTCGCGGGAGACTGGAGAGACCCAGTACTTC,CASSRETGETQYF
.,.,TRBV11-3,TRBJ2-5,TGTGCCAGCAGCCCCGGACACGAAGAGACCCAGTACTTC,CASSPGHEETQYF
many,.,TRBV6-5,TRBJ2-5,TGTGCCAGCAGTTATGGGGGGCAAGAGACCCAGTACTTC,CASSYGGQETQYF
many,.,TRBV27,TRBJ1-5,TGTGCCAGCAGTTTGCAGTTGAATCAGCCCCAGCATTTT,CASSLQLNQPQHF
.,TRBD2,TRBV24-1,TRBJ2-3,TGTGCCACCAGTGACCCCAAGACTAGCGGGATGAGCACACATACGCAGTATTTT,CATSDPKTSGMSTHTQYF
few,.,TRBV11-2,TRBJ2-2,TGTGCCAGCAGCCCCCGGGGAGTACGGACCGGGGAGCTGTTTTTT,CASSPRGVRTGELFF
.,TRBD1,TRBV5-4,TRBJ2-2,TGTGCCAGCAGCCACGACAGGGATGGCGGGGAGCTGTTTTTT,CASSHDRDGGELFF
.,TRBD1,TRBV7-3,TRBJ1-5,TGTGCCAGCAGCGCAAGACAGGGCGGGGGTCAGCCCCAGCATTTT,CASSARQGGGQPQHF
few,TRBD1,TRBV12-3/TRBV12-4,TRBJ1-3,TGTGCCAGCAGACATACAGGGGCTGGAAACACCATATATTTT,CASRHTGAGNTIYF
many,TRBD1,TRBV6-1,TRBJ1-2,TGTGCCAGCAGTGAAGAGCCCCGGGACAGCTATGGCTACACCTTC,CASSEEPRDSYGYTF
.,.,TRBV4-2,TRBJ1-1,TGTGCCAGCAGCCAAGATTGGCTCGGGAACACTGAAGCTTTCTTT,CASSQDWLGNTEAFF
.,TRBD2,TRBV20-1,TRBJ2-3,TGCAGTGCTAGAGTCCCACTAGCGGAGAGCACAGATACGCAGTATTTT,CSARVPLAESTDTQYF
few,.,TRBV28,TRBJ2-5,TGTGCCAGCAGTTACTCCACAGGGCTGGAGACCCAGTACTTC,CASSYSTGLETQYF
few,.,TRBV2,TRBJ1-1,TGTGCCAGCAGCTTCGGGGGAACCACTGAAGCTTTCTTT,CASSFGGTTEAFF
.,.,TRBV12-3/TRBV12-4,TRBJ1-2,TGTGCCAGCGGTCTATCCGGACAGCGCTATGGCTACACCTTC,CASGLSGQRYGYTF
few,TRBD2,TRBV5-4,TRBJ2-5,TGTGCCAGCAGCCTCCCGGGACTAGCGGCAAAAGAGACCCAGTACTTC,CASSLPGLAAKETQYF
.,.,TRBV10-3,TRBJ2-3,TGTGCCATCAGTGGGACCACAGGGAATAGAGATACGCAGTATTTT,CAISGTTGNRDTQYF
.,.,TRBV27,TRBJ2-3,TGTGCCAGCAGTACCCGGGGGAACGGTGTAGATACGCAGTATTTT,CASSTRGNGVDTQYF
.,.,TRBV3-1,TRBJ2-7,TGTGCCAGCAGCCAAGCGGGACACCACCTCTACGAGCAGTACTTC,CASSQAGHHLYEQYF